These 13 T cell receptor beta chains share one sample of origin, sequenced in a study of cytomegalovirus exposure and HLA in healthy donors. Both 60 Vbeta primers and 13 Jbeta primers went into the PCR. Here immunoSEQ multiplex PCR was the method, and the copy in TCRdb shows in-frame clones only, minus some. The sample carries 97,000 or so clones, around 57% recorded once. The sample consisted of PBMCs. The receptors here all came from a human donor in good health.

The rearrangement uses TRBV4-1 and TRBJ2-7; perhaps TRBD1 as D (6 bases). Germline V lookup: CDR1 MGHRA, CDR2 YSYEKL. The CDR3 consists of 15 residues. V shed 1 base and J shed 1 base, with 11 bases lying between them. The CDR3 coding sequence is TGCGCCAGCAGCCAAGGGGGCGGACAGTCCTACGAGCAGTACTTC. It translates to CASSQGGGQSYEQYF.

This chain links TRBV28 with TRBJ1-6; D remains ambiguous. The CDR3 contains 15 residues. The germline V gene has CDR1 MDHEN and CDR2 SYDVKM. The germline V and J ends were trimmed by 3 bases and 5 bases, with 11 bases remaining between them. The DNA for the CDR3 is TGTGCCAGCAGTTTTACGGGAGGGCATAATTCACCCCTCCACTTT. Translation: CASSFTGGHNSPLHF.

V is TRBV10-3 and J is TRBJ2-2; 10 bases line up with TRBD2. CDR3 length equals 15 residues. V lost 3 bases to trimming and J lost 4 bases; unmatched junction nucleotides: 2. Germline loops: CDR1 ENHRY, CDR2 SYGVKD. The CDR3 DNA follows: TGTGCCATCAGTGATGTAGCGGGAGGCACCGGGGAGCTGTTTTTT. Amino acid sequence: CAISDVAGGTGELFF.

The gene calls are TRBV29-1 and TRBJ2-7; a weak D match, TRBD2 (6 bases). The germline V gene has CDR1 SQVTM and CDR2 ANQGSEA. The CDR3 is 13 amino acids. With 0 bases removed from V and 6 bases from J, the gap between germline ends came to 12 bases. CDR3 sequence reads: CSVEDPRRGEQYF. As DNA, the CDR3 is TGCAGCGTTGAAGATCCGAGGAGGGGCGAGCAGTACTTC.

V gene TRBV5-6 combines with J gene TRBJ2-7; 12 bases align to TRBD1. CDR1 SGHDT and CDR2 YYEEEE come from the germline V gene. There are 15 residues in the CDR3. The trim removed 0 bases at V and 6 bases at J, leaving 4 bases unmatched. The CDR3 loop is CASSLAGTGGFEQYF. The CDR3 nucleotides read TGTGCCAGCAGCTTGGCCGGGACAGGGGGCTTCGAGCAGTACTTC.

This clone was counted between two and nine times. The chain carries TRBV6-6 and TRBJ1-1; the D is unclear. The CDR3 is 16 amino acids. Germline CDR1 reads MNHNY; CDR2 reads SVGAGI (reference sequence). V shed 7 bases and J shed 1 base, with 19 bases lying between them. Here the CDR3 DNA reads TGTGCCAGCACAGTAACTACACGGGAACCGAACACTGAAGCTTTCTTT. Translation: CASTVTTREPNTEAFF.

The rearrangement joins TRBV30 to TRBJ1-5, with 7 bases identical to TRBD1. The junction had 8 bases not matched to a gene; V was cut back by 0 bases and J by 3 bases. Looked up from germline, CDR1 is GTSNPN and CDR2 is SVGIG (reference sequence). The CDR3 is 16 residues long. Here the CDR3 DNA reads TGTGCCTGGAGTGTGCCCGGGACAGAATCCAATCAGCCCCAGCATTTT. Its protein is CAWSVPGTESNQPQHF.

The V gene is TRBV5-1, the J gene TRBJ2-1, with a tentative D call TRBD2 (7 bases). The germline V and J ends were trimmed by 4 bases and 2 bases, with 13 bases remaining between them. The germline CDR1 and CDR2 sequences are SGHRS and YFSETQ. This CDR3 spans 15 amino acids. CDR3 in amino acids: CASSEGGDTYNEQFF. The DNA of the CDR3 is TGCGCCAGCAGCGAAGGGGGGGATACCTACAATGAGCAGTTCTTC.

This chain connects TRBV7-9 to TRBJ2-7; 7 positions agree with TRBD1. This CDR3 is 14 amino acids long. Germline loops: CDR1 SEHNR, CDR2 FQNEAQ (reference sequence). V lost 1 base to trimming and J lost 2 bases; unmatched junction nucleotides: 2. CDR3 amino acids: CASSLGDSPYEQYF. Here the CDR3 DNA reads TGTGCCAGCAGCTTAGGGGACAGCCCCTACGAGCAGTACTTC.

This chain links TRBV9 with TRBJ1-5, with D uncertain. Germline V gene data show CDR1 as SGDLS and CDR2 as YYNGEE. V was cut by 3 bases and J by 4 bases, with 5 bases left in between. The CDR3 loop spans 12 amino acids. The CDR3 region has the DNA TGTGCCAGCAGCGAATTAAATCAGCCCCAGCATTTT. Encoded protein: CASSELNQPQHF.

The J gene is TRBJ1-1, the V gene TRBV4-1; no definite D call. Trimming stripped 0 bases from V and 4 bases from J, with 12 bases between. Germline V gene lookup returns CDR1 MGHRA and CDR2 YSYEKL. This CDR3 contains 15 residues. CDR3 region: CASSQEGRPRTEAFF. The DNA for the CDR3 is TGCGCCAGCAGCCAAGAGGGCAGGCCGCGCACTGAAGCTTTCTTT.

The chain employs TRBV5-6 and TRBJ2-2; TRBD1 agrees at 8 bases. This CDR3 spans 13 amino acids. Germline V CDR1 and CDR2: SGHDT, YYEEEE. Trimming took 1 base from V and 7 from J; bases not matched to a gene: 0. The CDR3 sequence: CASSLTGGGELFF. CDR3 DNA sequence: TGTGCCAGCAGCTTGACAGGGGGCGGGGAGCTGTTTTTT.

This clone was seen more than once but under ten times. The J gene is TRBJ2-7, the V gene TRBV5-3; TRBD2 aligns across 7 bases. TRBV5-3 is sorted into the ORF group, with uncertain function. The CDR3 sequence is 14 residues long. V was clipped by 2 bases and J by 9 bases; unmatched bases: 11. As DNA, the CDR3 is TGTGCCAGAAGCTTCAGACTAGTGGGGAGGGGGCAGTACTTC. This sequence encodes CARSFRLVGRGQYF.